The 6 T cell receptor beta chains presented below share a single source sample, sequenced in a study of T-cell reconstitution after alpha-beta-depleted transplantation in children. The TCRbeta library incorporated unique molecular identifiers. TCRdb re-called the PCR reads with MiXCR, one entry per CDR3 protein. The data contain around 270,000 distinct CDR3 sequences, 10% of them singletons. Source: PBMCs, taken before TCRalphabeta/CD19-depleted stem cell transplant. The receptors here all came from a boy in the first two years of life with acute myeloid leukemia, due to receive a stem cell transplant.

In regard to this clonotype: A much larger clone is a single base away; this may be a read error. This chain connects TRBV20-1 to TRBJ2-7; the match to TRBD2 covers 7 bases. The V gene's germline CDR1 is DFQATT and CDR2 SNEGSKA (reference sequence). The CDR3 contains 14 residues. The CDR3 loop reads CSAPRGGSSDEQYF. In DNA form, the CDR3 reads TGCAGTGCTCCGAGGGGAGGGAGCTCCGACGAGCAGTACTTC.

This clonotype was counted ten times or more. The DNA of the CDR3 is TGCAGTGCTAGAGGGACTAGCGGGGGGTTCACAGATACGCAGTATTTT. This gives the protein CSARGTSGGFTDTQYF. The chain has TRBV20-1 and TRBJ2-3; 14 nucleotides agree with TRBD2. The CDR3 covers 16 residues. V lost 1 base to trimming and J lost 2 bases; unmatched junction nucleotides: 2. CDR1 is DFQATT and CDR2 is SNEGSKA in the germline V gene (reference sequence).

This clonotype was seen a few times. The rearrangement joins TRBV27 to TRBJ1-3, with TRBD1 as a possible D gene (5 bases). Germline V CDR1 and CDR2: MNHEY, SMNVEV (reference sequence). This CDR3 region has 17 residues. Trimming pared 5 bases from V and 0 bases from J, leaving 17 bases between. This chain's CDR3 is CASSPSTDSLSGNTIYF. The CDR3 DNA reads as TGTGCCAGCAGTCCCTCCACTGACAGTCTCTCTGGAAACACCATATATTTT.

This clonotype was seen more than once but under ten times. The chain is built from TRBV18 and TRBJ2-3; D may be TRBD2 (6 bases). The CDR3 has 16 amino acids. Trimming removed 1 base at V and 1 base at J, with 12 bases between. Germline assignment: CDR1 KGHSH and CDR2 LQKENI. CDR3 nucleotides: TGTGCCAGCTCACCACGAGTTGCTAGCGGCACAGATACGCAGTATTTT. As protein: CASSPRVASGTDTQYF.

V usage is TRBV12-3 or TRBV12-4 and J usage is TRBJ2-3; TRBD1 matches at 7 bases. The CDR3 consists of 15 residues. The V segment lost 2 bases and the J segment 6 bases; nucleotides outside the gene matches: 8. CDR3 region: CASSLWDPTGDTQYF. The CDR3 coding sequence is TGTGCCAGCAGTTTATGGGATCCGACAGGGGATACGCAGTATTTT.

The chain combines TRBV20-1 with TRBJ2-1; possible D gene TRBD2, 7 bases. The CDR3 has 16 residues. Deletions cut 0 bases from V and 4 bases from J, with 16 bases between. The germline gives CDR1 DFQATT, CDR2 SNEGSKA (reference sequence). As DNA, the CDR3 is TGCAGTGCTAGAGAATCTAGGGGGGGGGTATACAATGAGCAGTTCTTC. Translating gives CSARESRGGVYNEQFF.